This TCR beta chain was sequenced for a study of cytomegalovirus exposure and HLA in healthy donors. Study as a whole: Caucasian-associated ancestry cluster membership applied to 75% to 85% of nearly 400 genotyped donors.

The V end lost 1 base, the J end lost 0 bases, and 10 bases lay between the germline ends. The CDR3 covers 15 residues. CDR1 and CDR2 (germline): SGHRS, YFSETQ. Study-wide findings and caveats: One cluster of highly shared sequence variants probably arose as a sequencing artifact.

In regard to this clone: Its antigen remains unidentified.

PCR was performed using 60 Vbeta and 13 Jbeta primers. The data were produced by immunoSEQ multiplex PCR, yet TCRdb's version contains in-frame clones alone and is incomplete. The sample spans about 160,000 clones; the ten largest clones claim about 1.2%. The donors (healthy individuals) were bone marrow donors. Donors counted as nominally healthy when sampled, yet unrecorded immune exposures were likely. Sample: PBMCs. The J gene is TRBJ1-2, the V gene TRBV5-1; D unclear. The receptor comes from a woman aged 55-70 years in good health and CMV-seronegative. The chain's CDR3 is CASSLTEDANYGYTF. As DNA, the CDR3 is TGCGCCAGCAGCTTGACCGAGGATGCTAACTATGGCTACACCTTC. Full variable domain (rest looked up from reference TRBV5-1 and TRBJ1-2): KAGVTQTPRYLIKTRGQQVTLSCSPISGHRSVSWYQQTPGQGLQFLFEYFSETQRNKGNFPGRFSGRQFSNSRSEMNVSTLELGDSALYLCASSLTEDANYGYTFGSGTRLTVV.